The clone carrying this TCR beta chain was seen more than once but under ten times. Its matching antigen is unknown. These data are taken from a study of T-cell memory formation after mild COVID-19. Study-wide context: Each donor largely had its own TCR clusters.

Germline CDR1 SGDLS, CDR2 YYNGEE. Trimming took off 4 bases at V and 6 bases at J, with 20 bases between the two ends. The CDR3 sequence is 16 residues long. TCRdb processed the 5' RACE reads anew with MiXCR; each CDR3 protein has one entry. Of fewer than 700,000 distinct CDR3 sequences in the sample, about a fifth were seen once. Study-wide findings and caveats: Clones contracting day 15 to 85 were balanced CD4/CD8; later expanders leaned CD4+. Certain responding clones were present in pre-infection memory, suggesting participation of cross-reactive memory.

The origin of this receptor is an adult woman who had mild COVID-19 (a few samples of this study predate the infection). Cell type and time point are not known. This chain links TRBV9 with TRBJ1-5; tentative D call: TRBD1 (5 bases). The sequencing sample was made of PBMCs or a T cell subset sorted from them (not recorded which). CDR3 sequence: CASSPPRDGELQPQHF. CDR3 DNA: TGTGCCAGCAGCCCCCCTAGGGACGGGGAGCTTCAGCCCCAGCATTTT.